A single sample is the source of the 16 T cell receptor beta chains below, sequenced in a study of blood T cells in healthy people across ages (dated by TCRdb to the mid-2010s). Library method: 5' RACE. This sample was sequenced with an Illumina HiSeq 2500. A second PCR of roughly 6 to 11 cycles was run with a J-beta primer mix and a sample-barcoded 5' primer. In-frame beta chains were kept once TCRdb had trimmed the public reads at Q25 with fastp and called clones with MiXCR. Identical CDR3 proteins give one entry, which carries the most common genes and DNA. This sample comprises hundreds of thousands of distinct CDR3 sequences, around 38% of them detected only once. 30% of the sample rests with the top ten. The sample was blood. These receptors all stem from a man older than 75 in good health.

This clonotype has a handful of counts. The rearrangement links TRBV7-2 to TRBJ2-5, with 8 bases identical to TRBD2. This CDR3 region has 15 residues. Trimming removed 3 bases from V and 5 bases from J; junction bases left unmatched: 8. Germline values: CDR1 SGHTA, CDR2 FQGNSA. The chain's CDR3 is CASSFPGGGLETQYF. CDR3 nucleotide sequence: TGTGCCAGCAGCTTCCCCGGGGGGGGTTTGGAGACCCAGTACTTC.

In DNA, the CDR3 is TGTGCCAGCAGCCAAGGGGGGCCTAGCGGGAGTTCCTACAATGAGCAGTACTTC. It codes for CASSQGGPSGSSYNEQYF. V is TRBV4-2 and J is TRBJ2-1; 10 bases are shared with TRBD2. The closer fit of TRBJ2-7 to the DNA end suggests the J call may be wrong. The CDR3 is 18 residues long. The germline V gene encodes CDR1 LGHNA and CDR2 YNFKEQ.

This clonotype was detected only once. CDR3 bases: TGTGCCAGCAGTCCCTTCAATGAGCAGTTCTTC. It codes for CASSPFNEQFF. V usage is TRBV6-1 and J usage is TRBJ2-1; D unresolved. Trimming took 5 bases from V and 6 from J, leaving 5 bases between them. Per the germline V gene, CDR1 is MNHNS and CDR2 is SASEGT. The CDR3 has 11 amino acids.

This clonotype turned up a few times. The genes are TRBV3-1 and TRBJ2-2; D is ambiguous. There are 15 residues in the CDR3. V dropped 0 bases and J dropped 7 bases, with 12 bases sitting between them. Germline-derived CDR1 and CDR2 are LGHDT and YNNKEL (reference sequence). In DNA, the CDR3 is TGTGCCAGCAGCCAAGAAACACGATACGGCGGGGAGCTGTTTTTT. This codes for CASSQETRYGGELFF.

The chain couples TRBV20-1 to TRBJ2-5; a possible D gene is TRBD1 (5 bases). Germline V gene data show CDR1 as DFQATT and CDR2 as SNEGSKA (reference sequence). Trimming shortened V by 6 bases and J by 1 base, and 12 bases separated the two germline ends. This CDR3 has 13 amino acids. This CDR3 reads CSAQGLSQETQYF. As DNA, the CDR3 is TGCAGTGCCCAGGGTTTGTCCCAAGAGACCCAGTACTTC.

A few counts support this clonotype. CDR3 nucleotides: TGCAGTGCTAGAAGCGGGACAGCCGGGGATACGCAGTATTTT. Protein: CSARSGTAGDTQYF. This chain links TRBV20-1 with TRBJ2-3, with D perhaps being TRBD1 or TRBD2 (7 bases each). Germline assignment: CDR1 DFQATT and CDR2 SNEGSKA (reference sequence). This CDR3 is 14 amino acids long. Trimming took off 2 bases at V and 6 bases at J, with 15 bases between the two ends.

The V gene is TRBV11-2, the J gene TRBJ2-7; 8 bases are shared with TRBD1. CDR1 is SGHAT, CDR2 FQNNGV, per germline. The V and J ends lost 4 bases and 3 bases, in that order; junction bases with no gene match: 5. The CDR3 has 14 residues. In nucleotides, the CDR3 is TGTGCCAGCAGCTCTCGGACAGGGAACTACGAGCAGTACTTC. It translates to CASSSRTGNYEQYF.

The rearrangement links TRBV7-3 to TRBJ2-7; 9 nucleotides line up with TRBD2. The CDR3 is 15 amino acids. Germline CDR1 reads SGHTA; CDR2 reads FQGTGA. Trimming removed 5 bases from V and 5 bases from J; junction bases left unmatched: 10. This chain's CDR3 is CASSLYSGSQDEQYF. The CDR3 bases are TGTGCCAGCAGCCTCTATAGCGGGAGTCAGGACGAGCAGTACTTC.

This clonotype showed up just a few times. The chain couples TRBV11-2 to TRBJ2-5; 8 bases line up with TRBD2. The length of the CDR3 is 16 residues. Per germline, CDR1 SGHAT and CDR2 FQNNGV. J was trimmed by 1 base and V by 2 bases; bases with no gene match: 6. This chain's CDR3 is CASSLNGGGFQETQYF. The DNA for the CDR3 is TGTGCCAGCAGCTTAAATGGCGGGGGGTTCCAAGAGACCCAGTACTTC.

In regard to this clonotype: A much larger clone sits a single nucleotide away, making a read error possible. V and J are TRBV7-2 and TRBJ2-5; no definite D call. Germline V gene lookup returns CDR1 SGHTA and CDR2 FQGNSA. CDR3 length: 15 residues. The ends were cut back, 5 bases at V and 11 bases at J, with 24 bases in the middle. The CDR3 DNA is TGTGCCAGCAGCCCCCAAGGGTTCCGCTACAATGAGCAGTACTTC. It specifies CASSPQGFRYNEQYF.

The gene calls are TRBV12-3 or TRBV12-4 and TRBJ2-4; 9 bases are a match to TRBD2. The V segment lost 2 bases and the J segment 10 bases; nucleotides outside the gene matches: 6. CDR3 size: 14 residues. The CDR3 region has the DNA TGTGCCAGCAGTTTAAGGCTAGCGGGGATAATTCAGTACTTC. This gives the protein CASSLRLAGIIQYF.

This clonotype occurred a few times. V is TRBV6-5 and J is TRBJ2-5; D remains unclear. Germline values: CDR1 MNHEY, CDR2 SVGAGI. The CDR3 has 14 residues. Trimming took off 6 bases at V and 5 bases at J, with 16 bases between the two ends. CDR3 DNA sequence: TGTGCCAGCAGACGGACCCCGATTGGGGAGACCCAGTACTTC. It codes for CASRRTPIGETQYF.

The CDR3 is CASSQGVSLGSVEQYF. CDR3 DNA: TGTGCCAGCAGCCAAGGTGTTAGCTTGGGCTCGGTCGAGCAGTACTTC. This rearrangement joins TRBV3-1 to TRBJ2-7; the D is unclear. This CDR3 comprises 16 residues. CDR1 is LGHDT, CDR2 YNNKEL, per germline (reference sequence). V shed 1 base and J shed 6 bases, with 19 bases lying between them.

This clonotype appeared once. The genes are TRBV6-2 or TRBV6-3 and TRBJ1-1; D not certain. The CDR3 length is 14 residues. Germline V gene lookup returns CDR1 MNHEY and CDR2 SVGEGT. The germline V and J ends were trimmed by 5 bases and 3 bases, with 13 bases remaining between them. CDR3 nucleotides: TGTGCCAGCAGTATTCGGGCGACGGACACTGAAGCTTTCTTT. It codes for CASSIRATDTEAFF.

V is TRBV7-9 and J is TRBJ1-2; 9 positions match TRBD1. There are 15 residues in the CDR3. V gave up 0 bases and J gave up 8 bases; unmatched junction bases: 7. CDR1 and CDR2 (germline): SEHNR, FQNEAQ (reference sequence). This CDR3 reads CASSLADGTGNGYTF. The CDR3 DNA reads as TGTGCCAGCAGCTTAGCGGATGGGACAGGGAACGGCTACACCTTC.

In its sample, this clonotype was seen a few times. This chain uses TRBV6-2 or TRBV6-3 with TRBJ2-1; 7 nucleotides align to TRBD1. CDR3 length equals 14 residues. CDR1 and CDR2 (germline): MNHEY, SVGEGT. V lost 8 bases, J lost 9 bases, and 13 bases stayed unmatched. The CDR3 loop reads CASFKTGSVGEQFF. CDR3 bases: TGTGCCAGCTTTAAGACAGGGTCTGTAGGTGAGCAGTTCTTC.